This T cell receptor (beta chain) was recorded in a study of OX40 agonist ivuxolimab in advanced cancers. Clones were sequenced by immunoSEQ multiplex PCR, and TCRdb holds only the in-frame ones, with some missing. The table records more than 45,000 clones, about 81% of them present only once. Note on this clone: Its antigen is undetermined.

Study observations and caveats: Low normalized T-cell clonal expansion also characterized some of the nonresponders.

V trimming: 2 bases; J trimming: 1 base; junction bases outside the gene matches: 3. This CDR3 region has 16 residues. The V gene's germline CDR1 is KGHSH and CDR2 LQKENI. V gene TRBV18 combines with J gene TRBJ2-3; 10 bases line up with TRBD2. The sequence derives from an adult with an advanced solid tumor such as melanoma, head and neck, liver or kidney cancer. Sample: CD4+ or CD8+ T cells sorted from blood, taken in a trial of the OX40 agonist ivuxolimab. CDR3: CASSPSLAGGTDTQYF. The CDR3 nucleotides are TGTGCCAGCTCACCAAGTCTAGCGGGGGGCACAGATACGCAGTATTTT.